This section outlines one TCR beta chain sequence together with its context. The germline gives CDR1 WSHSY, CDR2 SAAADI. The V end was cut by 3 bases, the J end by 5 bases, with 8 bases between. The CDR3 totals 13 residues. Original methodology: Reference gene primer amplification gave nucleated cell count estimates. Only in-frame clones appear in the TCRdb table, and some are missing; sequencing was by immunoSEQ multiplex PCR. That table is the source of V, J and clone size, and D and trimming were worked out from the DNA. The table lists fewer than 90,000 clones, around nine tenths of them singletons. The data originate from a study of blood T cell repertoires in COVID-19. Study in general: There were acute and convalescent COVID-19 samples, and they came from the United States, Italy and Spain. In each case, the material was cDNA or gDNA derived from T cells, B-cell-depleted T cells, or PBMCs.

This TCR was sampled from a man in his forties or fifties with active or convalescent COVID-19. The V call is TRBV10-2, the J call TRBJ2-1; tentative D call: TRBD1 (5 bases). Sequenced material: peripheral blood. CDR3 coding DNA: TGCGCCAGCAGTGAACAGGCGAACAATGAGCAGTTCTTC. Residues: CASSEQANNEQFF.